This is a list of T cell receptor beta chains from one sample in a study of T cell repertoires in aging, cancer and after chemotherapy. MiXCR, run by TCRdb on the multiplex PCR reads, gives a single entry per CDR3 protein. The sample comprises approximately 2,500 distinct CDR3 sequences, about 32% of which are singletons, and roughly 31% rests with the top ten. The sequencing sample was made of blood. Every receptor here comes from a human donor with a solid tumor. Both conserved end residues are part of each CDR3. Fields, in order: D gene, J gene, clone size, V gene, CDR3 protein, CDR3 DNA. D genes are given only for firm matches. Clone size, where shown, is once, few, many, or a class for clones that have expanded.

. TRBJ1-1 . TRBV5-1 CASSLDGQRNTEAFF TGCGCCAGCAGCTTGGATGGGCAGCGCAACACTGAAGCTTTCTTT
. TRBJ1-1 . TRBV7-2 CASSMNSPTMNTEAFF TGTGCCAGCAGTATGAACTCACCTACAATGAACACTGAAGCTTTCTTT
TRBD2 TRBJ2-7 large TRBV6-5 CASSSGREYEQYF TGTGCCAGCAGTAGCGGGAGGGAATACGAGCAGTACTTC
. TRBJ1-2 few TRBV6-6 CASSYGDRTSIGGYTF TGTGCCAGCAGTTACGGAGACAGGACAAGTATTGGGGGCTACACCTTC
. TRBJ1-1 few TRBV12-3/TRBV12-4 CASSLRVRNTEAFF TGTGCCAGCAGTTTAAGGGTACGGAACACTGAAGCTTTCTTT
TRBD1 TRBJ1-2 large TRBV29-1 CSVETGGHGYTF TGCAGCGTAGAGACAGGGGGCCATGGCTACACCTTC
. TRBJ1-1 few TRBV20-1 CSASPTGRYTEAFF TGCAGTGCTAGCCCCACGGGCAGATACACTGAAGCTTTCTTT
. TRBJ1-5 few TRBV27 CASSGYRDSNQPQHF TGTGCCAGCAGTGGGTACCGGGACAGCAATCAGCCCCAGCATTTT
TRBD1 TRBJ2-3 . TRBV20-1 CSAESTGTEQYF TGCAGTGCCGAAAGTACAGGGACAGAGCAGTATTTT
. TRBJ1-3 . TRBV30 CAWSRPGVSGNTIYF TGTGCCTGGAGTCGACCAGGGGTTTCTGGAAACACCATATATTTT
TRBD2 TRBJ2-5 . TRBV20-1 CSARTGEGDGETQYF TGCAGTGCTAGAACCGGGGAGGGAGATGGGGAGACCCAGTACTTC
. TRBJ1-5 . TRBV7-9 CASSLEGRQPQHF TGTGCCAGCAGCTTGGAGGGGAGACAGCCCCAGCATTTT
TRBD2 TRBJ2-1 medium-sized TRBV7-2 CASRQAGEQFF TGTGCCAGCAGACAAGCGGGAGAGCAGTTCTTC
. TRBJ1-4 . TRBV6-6 CASSYSWGTTNEKLFF TGTGCCAGCAGTTACTCGTGGGGTACAACTAATGAAAAACTGTTTTTT
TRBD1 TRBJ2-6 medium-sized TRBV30 CAWSVTGESSGANVLTF TGTGCCTGGAGTGTAACAGGGGAGTCCTCTGGGGCCAACGTCCTGACTTTC
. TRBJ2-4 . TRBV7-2 CASSLVQTKNIQYF TGTGCCAGCAGCTTAGTACAGACCAAAAACATTCAGTACTTC